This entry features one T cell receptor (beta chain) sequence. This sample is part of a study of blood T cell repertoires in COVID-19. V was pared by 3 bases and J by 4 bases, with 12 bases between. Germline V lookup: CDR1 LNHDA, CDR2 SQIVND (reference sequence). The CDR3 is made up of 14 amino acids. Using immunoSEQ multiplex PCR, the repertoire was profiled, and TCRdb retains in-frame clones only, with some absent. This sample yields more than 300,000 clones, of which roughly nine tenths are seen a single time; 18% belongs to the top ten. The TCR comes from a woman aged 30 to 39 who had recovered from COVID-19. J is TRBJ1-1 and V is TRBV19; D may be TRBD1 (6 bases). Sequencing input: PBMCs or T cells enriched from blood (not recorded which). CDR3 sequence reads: CASSMTGTVTEAFF. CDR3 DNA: TGTGCCAGTAGTATGACAGGCACCGTCACTGAAGCTTTCTTT.